This T cell receptor beta chain was profiled in a study of T cell responses to AZD1222 COVID-19 vaccine. Looked up from germline, CDR1 is SGHKS and CDR2 is YYEKEE (reference sequence). Trimming stripped 5 bases from V and 7 bases from J, with 15 bases between. The CDR3 spans 13 residues. This table comes from immunoSEQ multiplex PCR, and its TCRdb copy is limited to in-frame clones, with some not included. The data hold about 140,000 clones, with 92% observed a single time. The sequences come from peripheral blood, collected on day 0 of AZD1222 vaccination. The clonotype originates from an adult in good health. V is TRBV5-5 and J is TRBJ1-2, with a possible D match to TRBD1 (6 bases). CDR3 nucleotides: TGTGCCAGCAGTTTACAGGGCTCCGGTGGCTACACCTTC. Translation: CASSLQGSGGYTF.